The entry that follows covers one T cell receptor beta chain sequence. Its antigen is unidentified. Some clones are missing from TCRdb's copy, which holds only in-frame ones; the method was immunoSEQ multiplex PCR. The sample records about 160,000 clones, nearly 90% being singletons. The record originates from a study of cytomegalovirus exposure and HLA in healthy donors. Regarding the study as a whole: There were a few CMV-associated chains whose specificity for CMV antigens was confirmed in vitro. High specificity and sensitivity for cytomegalovirus status were reported for the classifier. Cytomegalovirus association was assigned to approximately 160 TCR beta chains. Many donors carried some public TCRs, although rarity characterized most TCR sequences.

CDR3 length equals 14 residues. Trimming removed 2 bases from V and 4 bases from J, with 12 bases in between. The germline CDR1 and CDR2 sequences are MNHEY and SVGAGI. Sequencing was performed on PBMCs. The sequence came from a young woman in good health and CMV-seropositive. This chain joins TRBV6-5 and TRBJ2-7, with D perhaps TRBD1 (6 bases). The CDR3 DNA is TGTGCCAGCAGTTACCGGGACAAAGGATACGAGCAGTACTTC. It specifies CASSYRDKGYEQYF.